The rows below give T cell receptor beta chains drawn from one sample of a study of shared clonotypes between healthy human individuals. Sequencing used immunoSEQ multiplex PCR; TCRdb keeps in-frame clones, though not all of them. The sample shows about 2.1 million clones, just over 90% of them seen only once. Sequenced material: naive CD8+ T cells from PBMCs. These TCRs come from a man aged 18 to 29 in good health. Some clones in this sample may be carry-over from other donors' samples. Both conserved end residues are part of each CDR3.

v_gene	j_gene	CDR3aa
TRBV6-4	TRBJ2-2	CASRQGQNTGELFF
TRBV6-5	TRBJ2-7	CASSPLAGGSYEQYF
TRBV29-1	TRBJ1-1	CSVVQLGTTAFF
TRBV28	TRBJ1-5	CASSPGQINQPQHF
TRBV28	TRBJ2-7	CASRPPLAVMYEQYF
TRBV7-9	TRBJ1-5	CASSLGGLQPQHF
TRBV29-1	TRBJ2-7	CSVRLAFAYEQYF
TRBV29-1	TRBJ1-2	CSVEDLQLSGTGVNYGYTF
TRBV5-6	TRBJ2-7	CASSTGHNDYEQYF
TRBV10-2	TRBJ2-7	CASSEPGGGTTWDEQYF
TRBV7-9	TRBJ2-2	CASSLGFPLFF
TRBV5-6	TRBJ2-1	CASSLGSGGPLHNEQFF
TRBV9	TRBJ2-5	CASSFSGGAETQYF
TRBV6-5	TRBJ2-7	CASSAGTWVIDEQYF
TRBV6-1	TRBJ1-3	CASSEVGFSGNTIYF
TRBV15	TRBJ2-7	CATSRGWIGATYEQYF
TRBV5-6	TRBJ2-7	CASRGDRVYEQYF
TRBV6-5	TRBJ2-1	CASSSTGYEQFF
TRBV5-1	TRBJ2-2	CASSAGQRTGGELFF
TRBV13	TRBJ2-3	CASSLPGTTEDTQYF
TRBV7-2	TRBJ2-1	CASSLADNEQFF
TRBV11-1	TRBJ2-7	CASSLTGLTYEQYF
TRBV10-1	TRBJ1-1	CASSPREGAEAFF
TRBV25-1	TRBJ2-7	CASSDLLYEQYF
TRBV7-8	TRBJ1-5	CASSLVAGRQPQHF
TRBV14	TRBJ2-7	CASSQDLAGVEQYF
TRBV6-5	TRBJ2-1	CASSYPGGNEQFF
TRBV15	TRBJ2-7	CATSRDGEGRSYEQYF
TRBV7-9	TRBJ2-1	CASSSRVGGPNEQFF
TRBV7-9	TRBJ2-7	CASSYDRYEQYF
TRBV6-6	TRBJ1-5	CASSYRIGNQPQHF
TRBV13	TRBJ1-2	CASSLRLGDAGGYTF
TRBV11-2	TRBJ1-2	CASSLFNNYGYTF
TRBV4-3	TRBJ2-1	CASSQGTSGWSSYNEQFF
TRBV7-2	TRBJ2-1	CASSLGRYNEQFF
TRBV28	TRBJ2-7	CASREDERELSWEQYF
TRBV2	TRBJ1-1	CASLRWGEAFF
TRBV13	TRBJ1-2	CASSLDPQTGVSSYGYTF
TRBV9	TRBJ2-7	CASSLDDRAHEQYF
TRBV29-1	TRBJ2-1	CSALPGGDSSYNEQFF
TRBV11-2	TRBJ1-2	CASSLGRLGYTF
TRBV7-9	TRBJ1-2	CASSPRTGGPSDYGYTF